The 18 T cell receptor beta chains below come from one sample, sequenced in a study of blood T cell repertoires in COVID-19. Measured with immunoSEQ multiplex PCR; TCRdb has only the in-frame clones, and not every one. The sample lists approximately 100,000 clones; approximately 80% were seen once. The material sequenced was peripheral blood. These receptors all stem from a human donor in a cohort sampled during active COVID-19.

The chain has TRBV19 and TRBJ2-2; maybe TRBD1 (5 bases). Germline lookup yields CDR1 LNHDA and CDR2 SQIVND (reference sequence). This CDR3 spans 14 amino acids. The V end was cut by 8 bases, the J end by 6 bases, with 16 bases between. As DNA, the CDR3 is TGTGCCAGTTTAGGGGTCCCTAACGCCGGGGAGCTGTTTTTT. As protein: CASLGVPNAGELFF.

The chain uses TRBV30 and TRBJ1-6; the D is unclear. This CDR3 region has 14 residues. V gave up 3 bases and J gave up 5 bases, with 11 bases separating them. CDR1 is GTSNPN, CDR2 SVGIG, per germline (reference sequence). CDR3 sequence (DNA): TGTGCCTGGAGGTGGGCAGGTGATAATTCACCCCTCCACTTT. Its translation: CAWRWAGDNSPLHF.

In this sample, this clone turned up once. The chain combines TRBV18 with TRBJ1-2; unclear D gene. This CDR3 comprises 14 residues. V lost 2 bases, J lost 5 bases, and 12 bases lay in between. The germline CDR1 and CDR2 sequences are KGHSH and LQKENI. This CDR3 reads CASSPEGREYGYTF. The CDR3, as DNA: TGTGCCAGCTCACCAGAGGGTAGGGAGTATGGCTACACCTTC.

The chain recombines TRBV19 with TRBJ2-2, with TRBD1 matching 8 bases. After removal of 0 bases from V and 5 bases from J, the junction contained 8 bases not matched to a gene. Germline CDR1 reads LNHDA; CDR2 reads SQIVND (reference sequence). This CDR3 spans 17 amino acids. The DNA for the CDR3 is TGTGCCAGTAGTATAGACCCCCAGGGGGCGCTGACCGGGGAGCTGTTTTTT. Its protein is CASSIDPQGALTGELFF. Using reference TRBV19 and TRBJ2-2 for the parts outside the CDR3, the full variable domain is DGGITQSPKYLFRKEGQNVTLSCEQNLNHDAMYWYRQDPGQGLRLIYYSQIVNDFQKGDIAEGYSVSREKKESFPLTVTSAQKNPTAFYLCASSIDPQGALTGELFFGEGSRLTVL.

V is TRBV19 and J is TRBJ1-2; D is ambiguous. V lost 3 bases and J 3 bases, leaving 11 bases between the germline ends. The germline V gene encodes CDR1 LNHDA and CDR2 SQIVND (reference sequence). The CDR3 runs to 14 residues. The CDR3 sequence is CASSINTLDYGYTF. The CDR3 nucleotides are TGTGCCAGTAGTATTAACACCTTGGACTATGGCTACACCTTC.

The genes are TRBV1 and TRBJ2-1; the table assigns TRBD2, which was not confirmed against the DNA. TRBV1 constitutes a pseudogene. The CDR3 is 15 residues long. In DNA form, the CDR3 reads TGCACCAGCAGCCAAGACGCTAGCGGTAACAATGAGCAGTTCTTC. Its translation: CTSSQDASGNNEQFF.

The rearrangement links TRBV9 to TRBJ1-6; perhaps TRBD1 as D (5 bases). CDR1 and CDR2 (germline): SGDLS, YYNGEE. The germline V and J ends were trimmed by 2 bases and 8 bases, with 14 bases remaining between them. This CDR3 is 15 amino acids long. CDR3 in amino acids: CASSVGGRDHSPLHF. CDR3 DNA sequence: TGTGCCAGCAGCGTGGGAGGAAGGGACCATTCACCCCTCCACTTT.

The chain carries TRBV5-1 and TRBJ1-5; tentatively, D is TRBD1 (5 bases). The CDR3 consists of 14 residues. In germline, CDR1 is SGHRS, CDR2 YFSETQ. Trimming pared 4 bases from V and 4 bases from J, leaving 12 bases between. This CDR3 reads CASSPAGGNQPQHF. CDR3 bases: TGCGCCAGCAGCCCCGCGGGGGGGAATCAGCCCCAGCATTTT.

The V gene is TRBV11-2, the J gene TRBJ1-3; possibly TRBD1 for D (5 bases). This CDR3 comprises 14 residues. V lost 6 bases and J lost 2, with 11 bases in between. Germline loops: CDR1 SGHAT, CDR2 FQNNGV. CDR3: CASSPAGPGNTIYF. The CDR3 DNA sequence: TGTGCCAGCAGTCCGGCGGGGCCTGGAAACACCATATATTTT.

This clone was counted a few times. The chain joins TRBV3-1 (or the pseudogene TRBV3-2) to TRBJ2-1, with TRBD2 matching over 9 bases. Unmatched junction bases numbered 8, after V lost 4 bases and J lost 10 bases. The CDR3 totals 14 residues. Germline V gives CDR1 LGHDT, CDR2 YNNKEL (reference sequence). For the CDR3, the DNA is TGTGCCAGCAGCCCATCTAGCGGGGTACGGGAGCAGTTCTTC. Its protein product is CASSPSSGVREQFF.

The chain employs TRBV19 and TRBJ1-6; 8 nucleotides align to TRBD1. Germline V gives CDR1 LNHDA, CDR2 SQIVND (reference sequence). V lost 5 bases, J lost 9 bases, and 9 bases stayed unmatched. The CDR3 totals 15 residues. This CDR3 reads CASSVRGQEGSPLHF. CDR3 in DNA: TGTGCCAGTAGTGTCAGGGGGCAGGAAGGTTCACCCCTCCACTTT. Drawing the rest from reference TRBV19 and TRBJ1-6, the complete variable domain is DGGITQSPKYLFRKEGQNVTLSCEQNLNHDAMYWYRQDPGQGLRLIYYSQIVNDFQKGDIAEGYSVSREKKESFPLTVTSAQKNPTAFYLCASSVRGQEGSPLHFGNGTRLTVT.

V gene TRBV27 combines with J gene TRBJ2-1; perhaps TRBD1 as D (6 bases). The V end was cut by 5 bases, the J end by 8 bases, with 19 bases between. The CDR3 runs to 15 residues. CDR1 is MNHEY and CDR2 is SMNVEV in the germline V gene (reference sequence). The CDR3 is CASSNVGAAVDEQFF. Here the CDR3 DNA reads TGTGCCAGCAGTAATGTGGGGGCGGCGGTCGATGAGCAGTTCTTC.

This sequence joins TRBV7-2 and TRBJ2-3; 11 nucleotides agree with TRBD1. The CDR3 covers 18 residues. Germline values: CDR1 SGHTA, CDR2 FQGNSA. The V and J ends lost 3 bases and 2 bases, in that order; junction bases with no gene match: 10. The CDR3 reads CASSLTRTGGRNTDTQYF. The CDR3 DNA is TGTGCCAGCAGCTTGACCCGGACAGGGGGCCGTAACACAGATACGCAGTATTTT.

The rearrangement uses TRBV10-2 and TRBJ1-2; no reliable D call. Per the germline V gene, CDR1 is WSHSY and CDR2 is SAAADI. Trimming shortened V by 7 bases and J by 4 bases, and 13 bases separated the two germline ends. The CDR3 runs 13 residues. The chain's CDR3 is CASIAQSGYGYTF. The CDR3 bases are TGCGCCAGCATAGCTCAGTCCGGCTATGGCTACACCTTC.

This sequence joins TRBV5-6 and TRBJ2-7; a possible D gene is TRBD2 (5 bases). In germline, CDR1 is SGHDT, CDR2 YYEEEE. Trimming stripped 0 bases from V and 5 bases from J, with 12 bases between. This CDR3 is built from 14 residues. In nucleotides, the CDR3 is TGTGCCAGCAGCTTGGAGACGGGAAGGGACGAGCAGTACTTC. It is translated as CASSLETGRDEQYF. Full variable domain (outside the CDR3, taken from reference TRBV5-6 and TRBJ2-7): DAGVTQSPTHLIKTRGQQVTLRCSPKSGHDTVSWYQQALGQGPQFIFQYYEEEERQRGNFPDRFSGHQFPNYSSELNVNALLLGDSALYLCASSLETGRDEQYFGPGTRLTVT.

A note on this clone: Other DNA sequences of this sample code for an identical CDR3. The J gene is TRBJ2-1, the V gene TRBV7-2; possibly TRBD2 for D (7 bases). V shed 5 bases and J shed 0 bases, with 17 bases lying between them. The CDR3 runs to 17 residues. Germline CDR1 SGHTA, CDR2 FQGNSA. For the CDR3, the DNA is TGTGCCAGCAGCCCCCGGGGGGCGGGGGACTCCTACAATGAGCAGTTCTTC. Translating it yields CASSPRGAGDSYNEQFF.

The chain links TRBV5-5 to TRBJ1-4; unclear D gene. CDR1 and CDR2 from the germline V gene are SGHKS and YYEKEE (reference sequence). CDR3 length equals 15 residues. V was clipped by 7 bases and J by 0 bases, with 13 bases between them. The CDR3 spells CASLPVLATNEKLFF. The CDR3 DNA reads as TGTGCCAGCCTTCCAGTCCTTGCAACTAATGAAAAACTGTTTTTT.

This clone was found a few times. This sequence joins TRBV2 and TRBJ2-3, with TRBD2 identical over 13 bases. The trim removed 8 bases at V and 6 bases at J, leaving 11 bases unmatched. Germline CDR1 SNHLY, CDR2 FYNNEI. The CDR3 totals 16 residues. The CDR3 region is CASLRTSGGYEDTQYF. CDR3 nucleotide sequence: TGTGCCAGCCTGAGGACTAGCGGGGGCTACGAGGATACGCAGTATTTT.